These 17 T cell receptor beta chains originate from one sample sequenced in a study of T cell responses to AZD1222 COVID-19 vaccine. Repertoires were generated with immunoSEQ multiplex PCR, while TCRdb's copy carries only in-frame clones and drops some. Among under 110,000 clones listed, 87% were seen once. The source material was peripheral blood, sampled on day 0 of AZD1222 vaccination. These receptors all come from an adult in good health.

This chain joins TRBV11-2 and TRBJ1-1; D gene ambiguous. The CDR3 totals 18 residues. Germline-derived CDR1 and CDR2 are SGHAT and FQNNGV. The ends were cut back, 0 bases at V and 0 bases at J, with 17 bases in the middle. CDR3 DNA: TGTGCCAGCAGCTTAGATCCGGGCGTAAGCGGTATGAACACTGAAGCTTTCTTT. Encoded protein: CASSLDPGVSGMNTEAFF.

V gene TRBV7-8 combines with J gene TRBJ2-6; 7 bases align to TRBD1. Germline trimming cut 2 bases from V and 3 bases from J; bases unmatched to any gene: 4. The length of the CDR3 is 16 residues. Germline V gene lookup returns CDR1 SGHVS and CDR2 FQNEAQ. The CDR3: CASSLYRGDGANVLTF. For the CDR3, the DNA is TGTGCCAGCAGCTTATACAGGGGAGATGGGGCCAACGTCCTGACTTTC. Full variable domain (rest looked up from reference TRBV7-8 and TRBJ2-6): GAGVSQSPRYKVAKRGQDVALRCDPISGHVSLFWYQQALGQGPEFLTYFQNEAQLDKSGLPSDRFFAERPEGSVSTLKIQRTQQEDSAVYLCASSLYRGDGANVLTFGAGSRLTVL.

The V gene is TRBV7-3, the J gene TRBJ1-3; D is undetermined. This CDR3 has 15 amino acids. The germline V gene encodes CDR1 SGHTA and CDR2 FQGTGA. The V and J ends lost 1 base and 2 bases respectively, with 9 bases between them. The CDR3 reads CASSLKSGPGNTIYF. DNA for the CDR3: TGTGCCAGCAGCTTAAAATCCGGGCCTGGAAACACCATATATTTT.

The CDR3 DNA reads as TGTGCCACCTCGCCCGGTCAGCTTAGCAATCAGCCCCAGCATTTT. Protein product: CATSPGQLSNQPQHF. The genes are TRBV2 and TRBJ1-5; no reliable D call. The CDR3 totals 15 residues. Germline CDR1 SNHLY, CDR2 FYNNEI. The V end lost 10 bases, the J end lost 0 bases, and 16 bases lay between the germline ends. The full variable domain, rest sourced from reference TRBV2 and TRBJ1-5, is EPEVTQTPSHQVTQMGQEVILRCVPISNHLYFYWYRQILGQKVEFLVSFYNNEISEKSEIFDDQFSVERPDGSNFTLKIRSTKLEDSAMYFCATSPGQLSNQPQHFGDGTRLSIL.

The rearrangement links TRBV2 to TRBJ2-3, with D hard to call. The CDR3 is made up of 13 amino acids. V was shortened by 7 bases and J by 0 bases, with 8 bases between the two germline ends. The germline gives CDR1 SNHLY, CDR2 FYNNEI. The CDR3, as DNA: TGTGCCAGCATCGGGTCCAGCACAGATACGCAGTATTTT. It yields the protein CASIGSSTDTQYF.

The V call is TRBV28, the J call TRBJ1-5; 7 nucleotides line up with TRBD1. V lost 3 bases, J lost 4 bases, and 3 bases stayed unmatched. CDR1 is MDHEN, CDR2 SYDVKM, per germline. CDR3 length: 14 residues. The CDR3 here is CASSLTGKNQPQHF. The CDR3 DNA is TGTGCCAGCAGTTTGACAGGGAAAAATCAGCCCCAGCATTTT.

This chain connects TRBV28 to TRBJ1-1, with a tentative D call TRBD1 (5 bases). Germline assignment: CDR1 MDHEN and CDR2 SYDVKM. The CDR3 is 15 residues long. Deletions cut 7 bases from V and 3 bases from J, with 18 bases between. CDR3 nucleotides: TGTGCCAGCAACGACGGGACCACAAGACACACTGAAGCTTTCTTT. This codes for CASNDGTTRHTEAFF.

The J gene is TRBJ2-7, the V gene TRBV6-5; no reliable D call. The germline gives CDR1 MNHEY, CDR2 SVGAGI. The V and J ends lost 4 bases and 0 bases respectively, with 7 bases between them. CDR3 length equals 13 residues. The CDR3 loop is CASSFSSSYEQYF. The CDR3, as DNA: TGTGCCAGCAGTTTTTCGAGCTCCTACGAGCAGTACTTC.

The chain carries TRBV30 and TRBJ2-1; the D is unclear. Per the germline V gene, CDR1 is GTSNPN and CDR2 is SVGIG (reference sequence). The CDR3 length is 14 residues. Trimming removed 0 bases from V and 7 bases from J, with 13 bases in between. The CDR3, as DNA: TGTGCCTGGAGTGTAGTTAGAGGCTTTAATGAGCAGTTCTTC. It yields the protein CAWSVVRGFNEQFF. The full variable domain, in which reference TRBV30 and TRBJ2-1 provide the parts outside the CDR3, is SQTIHQWPATLVQPVGSPLSLECTVEGTSNPNLYWYRQAAGRGLQLLFYSVGIGQISSEVPQNLSASRPQDRQFILSSKKLLLSDSGFYLCAWSVVRGFNEQFFGPGTRLTVL.

V usage is TRBV28 and J usage is TRBJ2-5, with D perhaps matching TRBD1 or TRBD2 (5 bases each). V was shortened by 5 bases and J by 2 bases, with 9 bases between the two germline ends. This CDR3 is 13 amino acids long. Germline V gene lookup returns CDR1 MDHEN and CDR2 SYDVKM. The CDR3 loop reads CASSEGRQETQYF. As DNA, the CDR3 is TGTGCCAGCAGTGAGGGGCGACAAGAGACCCAGTACTTC. Full variable domain (remainder filled in from reference TRBV28 and TRBJ2-5): DVKVTQSSRYLVKRTGEKVFLECVQDMDHENMFWYRQDPGLGLRLIYFSYDVKMKEKGDIPEGYSVSREKKERFSLILESASTNQTSMYLCASSEGRQETQYFGPGTRLLVL.

As DNA, the CDR3 is TGTGCCAGCAGCTTTTGGCGGGACTCTGGGGCCAACGTCCTGACTTTC. Its protein product is CASSFWRDSGANVLTF. This chain uses TRBV9 with TRBJ2-6; TRBD2 might be the D (6 bases). This CDR3 spans 16 amino acids. V shed 4 bases and J shed 0 bases, with 11 bases lying between them. Germline loops: CDR1 SGDLS, CDR2 YYNGEE.

CDR3 loop: CASSYGTNYNEQFF. The DNA of the CDR3 is TGTGCCAGCAGTTACGGGACAAACTACAATGAGCAGTTCTTC. The rearrangement uses TRBV6-5 and TRBJ2-1; possible D gene TRBD1, 6 bases. Between the trimmed V and J ends, which lost 2 bases and 3 bases, there was a span of 8 bases. CDR1 and CDR2 from the germline V gene are MNHEY and SVGAGI. The CDR3 is 14 amino acids.

This clone was found a few times. J is TRBJ1-1 and V is TRBV3-1 (or the pseudogene TRBV3-2); D may be TRBD1 (6 bases). The length of the CDR3 is 14 residues. Germline V gives CDR1 LGHDT, CDR2 YNNKEL (reference sequence). V dropped 4 bases and J dropped 6 bases, with 15 bases sitting between them. The CDR3 DNA reads TGTGCCAGCAGCCCTATGGCCGGGACATCTGAAGCTTTCTTT. Translated: CASSPMAGTSEAFF.

V is TRBV5-1 and J is TRBJ1-5; the D is unclear. The germline V and J ends were trimmed by 2 bases and 3 bases, with 12 bases remaining between them. The CDR3 spans 15 residues. From germline, CDR1 is SGHRS and CDR2 YFSETQ. CDR3 bases: TGCGCCAGCAGCTTCGACTCTCCTATCAATCAGCCCCAGCATTTT. Protein: CASSFDSPINQPQHF.

This chain uses TRBV6-1 with TRBJ1-1; unclear D gene. Trimming pared 1 base from V and 4 bases from J, leaving 10 bases between. The CDR3 totals 14 residues. The germline V gene encodes CDR1 MNHNS and CDR2 SASEGT. CDR3: CASSEGTPGTEAFF. The CDR3 DNA follows: TGTGCCAGCAGTGAAGGGACCCCAGGCACTGAAGCTTTCTTT.

The chain has TRBV6-5 and TRBJ2-1; tentative D call: TRBD2 (5 bases). Trimming shortened V by 5 bases and J by 10 bases, and 9 bases separated the two germline ends. The length of the CDR3 is 11 residues. Germline-derived CDR1 and CDR2 are MNHEY and SVGAGI. The CDR3 sequence is CASSLGLEQFF. The CDR3 bases are TGTGCCAGCAGTCTCGGACTGGAGCAGTTCTTC.

The J gene is TRBJ1-1, the V gene TRBV12-3 or TRBV12-4; D gene unclear. This CDR3 region has 13 residues. V was pared by 6 bases and J by 6 bases, with 14 bases between. CDR3 protein: CASSATGSAEAFF. As DNA, the CDR3 is TGTGCCAGCAGCGCGACGGGTTCGGCTGAAGCTTTCTTT.